The 18 T cell receptor beta chains in this list originate from one sample, sequenced in a study of blood T cells in healthy people across ages (dated by TCRdb to about 2015). The method behind the library was 5' RACE. The instrument given in TCRdb is Illumina HiSeq 2500. A second roughly 7 to 11 cycle PCR used a sample-barcoded 5' primer and a J-beta primer mix. The raw public reads went through TCRdb reprocessing: fastp at Q25, MiXCR clone calling, in-frame beta chains kept. Rows matching on CDR3 protein sequence are summarized as one entry with the most common DNA and genes. The sample contains 650,000 to 700,000 distinct CDR3 sequences, 40% to 65% of them found a single time. 13% of the sample goes to the ten largest clones. The sample was blood. These receptors were taken from a woman older than 75 in good health.

This clonotype was detected only a few times. The gene calls are TRBV5-1 and TRBJ2-2; 7 bases fit TRBD2. Germline V gives CDR1 SGHRS, CDR2 YFSETQ. CDR3 size: 16 residues. The V segment lost 2 bases and the J segment 2 bases; nucleotides outside the gene matches: 6. CDR3 region: CASSFLLAENTGELFF. The CDR3, as DNA: TGCGCCAGCAGCTTCCTCCTAGCGGAAAACACCGGGGAGCTGTTTTTT.

This chain links TRBV2 with TRBJ1-4; 9 nucleotides line up with TRBD1. Per germline, CDR1 SNHLY and CDR2 FYNNEI. Germline trimming cut 7 bases from V and 8 bases from J; bases unmatched to any gene: 11. This CDR3 comprises 15 residues. The CDR3 reads CASTSSTGGEEKLFF. The CDR3 nucleotides read TGTGCCAGCACAAGCAGCACAGGGGGCGAAGAAAAACTGTTTTTT.

This clonotype was counted at least ten times. The rearrangement joins TRBV10-3 to TRBJ1-1, with 8 bases that match TRBD1. V shed 6 bases and J 5 bases; nucleotides not matched to a gene: 2. The CDR3 consists of 12 residues. Germline lookup yields CDR1 ENHRY and CDR2 SYGVKD. CDR3 nucleotide sequence: TGTGCCATCAGGACAGGGGAAACTGAAGCTTTCTTT. Translating it yields CAIRTGETEAFF.

This clonotype showed up many times. This rearrangement joins TRBV12-3 or TRBV12-4 to TRBJ2-1; D is possibly TRBD2 (5 bases). The CDR3 contains 11 residues. V was pared by 3 bases and J by 10 bases, with 7 bases between. The CDR3 DNA reads TGTGCCAGCAGTTTTTTAGCGGAGCAGTTCTTC. The encoded protein is CASSFLAEQFF.

This clonotype has at least ten counts. The chain carries TRBV9 and TRBJ1-2, with no clear D. The CDR3 covers 14 residues. Germline V gene lookup returns CDR1 SGDLS and CDR2 YYNGEE. V gave up 3 bases and J gave up 1 base, with 10 bases separating them. The DNA for the CDR3 is TGTGCCAGCAGCGCGGACTACCTTAACTATGGCTACACCTTC. It yields the protein CASSADYLNYGYTF.

Points on this clonotype: With a much larger clone just one base away, this may be a read error. J is TRBJ1-1 and V is TRBV29-1; 8 bases line up with TRBD1. The germline CDR1 and CDR2 sequences are SQVTM and ANQGSEA. Trimming removed 6 bases from V and 1 base from J; junction bases left unmatched: 4. The CDR3 sequence is 13 residues long. CDR3 DNA: TGCAGCGTGGGACAGGACGGGAACACTGAAGCTTTCTTT. Translating it yields CSVGQDGNTEAFF.

The V and J genes are TRBV6-2 or TRBV6-3 and TRBJ2-7; 9 positions agree with TRBD2. This CDR3 contains 13 residues. The V segment lost 7 bases and the J segment 3 bases; nucleotides outside the gene matches: 4. Germline V gene data show CDR1 as MNHEY and CDR2 as SVGEGT. The CDR3 DNA is TGTGCCAGCAAACGGACTAGCGACTACGAGCAGTACTTC. This codes for CASKRTSDYEQYF.

The chain carries TRBV5-1 and TRBJ2-1, with 7 positions matching TRBD2. Looked up from germline, CDR1 is SGHRS and CDR2 is YFSETQ. With V trimmed by 3 bases and J by 3 bases, 3 bases remained unmatched. This CDR3 comprises 14 residues. The CDR3 reads CASSSSGHYNEQFF. For the CDR3, the DNA is TGCGCCAGCAGCTCTAGCGGCCACTACAATGAGCAGTTCTTC.

The V gene is TRBV29-1, the J gene TRBJ2-1; TRBD2 matches at 11 bases. The ends lost 2 bases at V and 8 bases at J; junction bases unmatched: 2. The CDR3 length is 13 residues. Germline V gene sequence: CDR1 SQVTM, CDR2 ANQGSEA. The CDR3: CSVELAGGYEQFF. DNA of the CDR3: TGCAGCGTTGAACTAGCGGGAGGCTATGAGCAGTTCTTC.

V is TRBV7-3 and J is TRBJ2-2, with D perhaps TRBD2 (7 bases). Germline assignment: CDR1 SGHTA and CDR2 FQGTGA. The CDR3 consists of 16 residues. Trimming removed 5 bases at V and 5 bases at J, with 18 bases between. The CDR3 sequence: CASSQVGGGRTGELFF. For the CDR3, the DNA is TGTGCCAGCAGCCAGGTGGGAGGGGGAAGAACCGGGGAGCTGTTTTTT.

The chain combines TRBV3-1 with TRBJ2-7; no reliable D call. V was pared by 4 bases and J by 0 bases, with 13 bases between. Germline assignment: CDR1 LGHDT and CDR2 YNNKEL (reference sequence). There are 15 residues in the CDR3. The CDR3 DNA sequence: TGTGCCAGCAGCCCGTCAGGCGCCGCCTCCTACGAGCAGTACTTC. This translates into CASSPSGAASYEQYF.

With regard to this clonotype: A read error may be the cause here, since a much bigger clone is one base away. No conserved phenylalanine or tryptophan is present at the end of the CDR3, so a read error is the likely explanation. The chain couples TRBV10-3 to TRBJ2-3, with TRBD2 identical over 10 bases. There are 15 residues in the CDR3. Looked up from germline, CDR1 is ENHRY and CDR2 is SYGVKD. Trimming removed 2 bases from V and 4 bases from J; junction bases left unmatched: 3. CDR3 bases: TGTGCCATCAGTGAGCGGCTAGCGGGAGCAGATACGCAGTATCTT. This encodes CAISERLAGADTQYL.

CDR3 sequence reads: CASSHPGQPNEKLFF. In DNA form, the CDR3 reads TGTGCCAGCTCACATCCAGGACAGCCCAATGAAAAACTGTTTTTT. This chain links TRBV18 with TRBJ1-4, with D perhaps TRBD1 (6 bases). Germline V gene lookup returns CDR1 KGHSH and CDR2 LQKENI. V was clipped by 4 bases and J by 5 bases, with 14 bases between them. This CDR3 region has 15 residues. Based on the CDR3 plus reference TRBV18 and TRBJ1-4, the full variable domain is NAGVMQNPRHLVRRRGQEARLRCSPMKGHSHVYWYRQLPEEGLKFMVYLQKENIIDESGMPKERFSAEFPKEGPSILRIQQVVRGDSAAYFCASSHPGQPNEKLFFGSGTQLSVL.

The chain employs TRBV30 and TRBJ1-2; D unclear. V was shortened by 4 bases and J by 0 bases, with 18 bases between the two germline ends. The CDR3 spans 16 residues. In germline, CDR1 is GTSNPN, CDR2 SVGIG (reference sequence). CDR3 sequence (DNA): TGTGCCTGGATGCCAGGACCCCACAGCCCTAACTATGGCTACACCTTC. It encodes CAWMPGPHSPNYGYTF.

Note on this clonotype: A read error is possible here, since a much larger clone lies one base away. This chain uses TRBV28 with TRBJ2-6, with a possible D match to TRBD1 (6 bases). This CDR3 has 15 amino acids. Per germline, CDR1 MDHEN and CDR2 SYDVKM. The CDR3 loop reads CASSLYRAGADVLTF. The CDR3, as DNA: TGTGCCAGCAGTTTATACAGGGCCGGGGCCGACGTCCTGACTTTC.

The V call is TRBV5-1, the J call TRBJ2-3, with D perhaps assigned TRBD1 or TRBD2 (6 bases each). Between the trimmed V and J ends, which lost 4 bases and 1 base, there was a span of 19 bases. CDR1 and CDR2 (germline): SGHRS, YFSETQ. The CDR3 is 17 residues long. This CDR3 reads CASSHYPGAMGTDTQYF. The DNA of the CDR3 is TGCGCCAGCAGCCATTATCCGGGGGCTATGGGCACAGATACGCAGTATTTT.

As concerns this clonotype: This clone may be a read error of a much larger clone one base away. The rearrangement joins TRBV9 to TRBJ1-6; 7 bases fit TRBD1. Germline lookup yields CDR1 SGDLS and CDR2 YYNGEE. This CDR3 region has 15 residues. In nucleotides, the CDR3 is TGTGCCAGCAGCGTCGGACAGGTGCATAATTCACTCCTCCACTTT. It specifies CASSVGQVHNSLLHF.

Notes on this clonotype: Being one base from a much bigger clone, this may be a read error. This CDR3 reads CSVEAKFF. CDR3 nucleotide sequence: TGCAGCGTTGAAGCAAAGTTCTTC. The chain has TRBV29-1 and TRBJ2-1; D not resolved. The CDR3 runs 8 residues. The germline CDR1 and CDR2 sequences are SQVTM and ANQGSEA. V dropped 1 base and J dropped 14 bases, with 3 bases sitting between them.